Below, 27 T cell receptor beta chains from the same sample are listed, as sequenced in a study of post-analysis software for immune sequencing data. Findings and caveats of the study: Higher frequency in patients than in controls was seen for roughly five TRBV segments, with TRBV5-6, TRBV5-1 and TRBV20-1 among them.

Carried by the TCR beta cDNA libraries were unique molecular identifiers. TCRdb reprocessed the PCR reads with MiXCR, giving one entry per CDR3 protein. The table lists approximately 690,000 distinct CDR3 sequences, around 64% of them singletons, with over 9% in the top ten. Their specific antigens are unknown. The sequenced sample was blood. Every receptor here comes from a girl under 10 years old with multiple sclerosis.

A few counts support this clonotype. This chain links TRBV4-2 with TRBJ2-1, with D unresolved. V lost 0 bases and J lost 2, with 14 bases in between. The CDR3 runs to 17 residues. CDR1 is LGHNA, CDR2 YNFKEQ, per germline. CDR3 residues: CASSQDRRRPTYNEQFF. CDR3 in DNA: TGTGCCAGCAGCCAAGATAGGCGGAGACCCACCTACAATGAGCAGTTCTTC.

In its sample, this clonotype was seen once. The V and J genes are TRBV7-2 and TRBJ2-3; the match to TRBD2 covers 12 bases. The CDR3 loop spans 19 amino acids. V was pared by 6 bases and J by 2 bases, with 15 bases of the junction left unmatched. Germline values: CDR1 SGHTA, CDR2 FQGNSA. CDR3 nucleotides: TGTGCCAGCAGTCGCTCGGGGCTAGCGGGGGGGGGTCTCACAGATACGCAGTATTTT. Its translation: CASSRSGLAGGGLTDTQYF.

This clonotype was seen more than once but under ten times. The rearrangement links TRBV20-1 to TRBJ2-3; 10 bases match TRBD2. The J segment lost 4 bases and the V segment lost 3 bases, leaving 7 bases of the junction unmatched. This CDR3 is built from 15 residues. CDR1 and CDR2 from the germline V gene are DFQATT and SNEGSKA (reference sequence). The chain's CDR3 is CSARPSGGNPDTQYF. The DNA for the CDR3 is TGCAGTGCTAGGCCTAGCGGGGGTAACCCAGATACGCAGTATTTT.

This clonotype has just a few counts. The CDR3 bases are TGTGCCATCAGGGCCGGGCAGCAAGAGACCCAGTACTTC. Its translation: CAIRAGQQETQYF. The V gene is TRBV10-3, the J gene TRBJ2-5; D not resolved. The CDR3 covers 13 residues. Germline V gene data show CDR1 as ENHRY and CDR2 as SYGVKD. V lost 6 bases and J lost 2, with 10 bases in between.

DNA for the CDR3: TGTGCCATCAGTGTTTTAGGACTAGCGGGCCGGTCAGGGGGGAAGCAGTTCTTC. Translation gives CAISVLGLAGRSGGKQFF. The chain is built from TRBV10-3 and TRBJ2-1, with TRBD2 matching over 11 bases. The junction had 19 bases not matched to a gene; V was cut back by 4 bases and J by 11 bases. Per the germline V gene, CDR1 is ENHRY and CDR2 is SYGVKD. This CDR3 has 18 amino acids.

The V gene is TRBV15, the J gene TRBJ2-6; no definite D call. CDR1 is LNHNV and CDR2 is YYDKDF in the germline V gene (reference sequence). The CDR3 spans 16 residues. The ends were cut back, 0 bases at V and 4 bases at J, with 10 bases in the middle. The CDR3 region is CATSRDTPTGANVLTF. CDR3 nucleotide sequence: TGTGCCACCAGCAGAGATACGCCTACAGGGGCCAACGTCCTGACTTTC.

As for this clonotype: The junction departs from germline at one end; a sequencing error may be responsible. The chain couples TRBV6-1 to TRBJ1-4; the D gene is possibly TRBD1 (6 bases). The germline V gene has CDR1 MNHNS and CDR2 SASEGT. This CDR3 comprises 15 residues. The CDR3, as DNA: TGTGCCTTATCCCGGGGGGGGCCAACTAATGAAAAACGGTTTTTT. Its protein is CALSRGGPTNEKRFF.

The V and J genes are TRBV29-1 and TRBJ2-1; D is perhaps TRBD1 (6 bases). The CDR3 extends over 14 amino acids. CDR1 is SQVTM, CDR2 ANQGSEA, per germline. Deletions cut 3 bases from V and 4 bases from J, with 13 bases between. CDR3 in amino acids: CSVDSRGSYNEQFF. CDR3 DNA sequence: TGCAGCGTTGATAGCAGGGGTAGTTACAATGAGCAGTTCTTC.

Note on this clonotype: The junction shows a germline mismatch at one end, possibly a read error. This rearrangement joins TRBV20-1 to TRBJ2-3; 8 bases align to TRBD1. CDR1 DFQATT and CDR2 SNEGSKA come from the germline V gene (reference sequence). The CDR3 is made up of 16 amino acids. This chain's CDR3 is CSARDQTGVKADTQYF. The CDR3 region has the DNA TGCAGTGCCAGAGATCAGACAGGGGTTAAAGCGGATACGCAGTATTTT.

This CDR3 is CASSQPRGAGTGELFF. The CDR3 bases are TGTGCCAGCAGCCAACCGCGGGGGGCCGGAACCGGGGAGCTGTTTTTT. The chain is built from TRBV11-2 and TRBJ2-2; 8 bases are a match to TRBD2. The CDR3 covers 16 residues. After removal of 5 bases from V and 5 bases from J, the junction contained 10 bases not matched to a gene. CDR1 and CDR2 (germline): SGHAT, FQNNGV.

This chain uses TRBV20-1 with TRBJ2-3, with D hard to call. The CDR3 runs 11 residues. Germline CDR1 is DFQATT and CDR2 is SNEGSKA (reference sequence). Trimming cost V 5 bases and J 4 bases, with 7 bases left between them. The CDR3 DNA sequence: TGCAGTGCTCAGATCGCAGATACGCAGTATTTT. Translating gives CSAQIADTQYF.

This clonotype was found a few times. The gene calls are TRBV7-2 and TRBJ1-5; D gene uncertain. V shed 1 base and J shed 4 bases, with 11 bases lying between them. The CDR3 totals 15 residues. Germline assignment: CDR1 SGHTA and CDR2 FQGNSA. CDR3 loop: CASSLDSGRNQPQHF. In nucleotides, the CDR3 is TGTGCCAGCAGCTTAGATTCGGGCAGGAATCAGCCCCAGCATTTT.

The gene calls are TRBV28 and TRBJ2-4, with TRBD2 as a possible D gene (6 bases). The J call may not be correct, given that the DNA end is closer to TRBJ2-5. The germline V gene has CDR1 MDHEN and CDR2 SYDVKM. The CDR3 sequence is 14 residues long. CDR3 loop: CASRRGSPGETQYF. Written as DNA, the CDR3 is TGTGCCAGCCGACGGGGGTCACCGGGAGAGACCCAGTACTTC.

This chain connects TRBV11-2 to TRBJ2-7; a possible D gene is TRBD1 (5 bases). From germline, CDR1 is SGHAT and CDR2 FQNNGV. This CDR3 is 17 amino acids long. Trimming shortened V by 8 bases and J by 5 bases, and 28 bases separated the two germline ends. CDR3 nucleotide sequence: TGTGCCAGCGCAACCCGGGCCAAAACAGGTCCCCCCCACGAGCAGTACTTC. Its translation: CASATRAKTGPPHEQYF.

CDR3 nucleotides: TGCAGCGTGTTTTACACTGAAGCTTTCTTT. Translation gives CSVFYTEAFF. The chain combines TRBV29-1 with TRBJ1-1; D ambiguous. Per germline, CDR1 SQVTM and CDR2 ANQGSEA. Trimming cost V 6 bases and J 3 bases, with 5 bases left between them. This CDR3 is 10 amino acids long.

The chain joins TRBV29-1 to TRBJ2-3; TRBD2 agrees at 8 bases. The germline gives CDR1 SQVTM, CDR2 ANQGSEA. The V and J ends lost 3 bases and 4 bases, in that order; junction bases with no gene match: 6. This CDR3 comprises 14 residues. DNA of the CDR3: TGCAGCGTTGATGTGGCTAGCGGGTCAGATACGCAGTATTTT. Its translation is CSVDVASGSDTQYF.

V gene TRBV20-1 combines with J gene TRBJ2-1; 9 bases are a match to TRBD1. Germline assignment: CDR1 DFQATT and CDR2 SNEGSKA (reference sequence). Unmatched junction bases numbered 9, after V lost 6 bases and J lost 0 bases. This CDR3 comprises 16 residues. CDR3 amino acids: CSALPGQGPSYNEQFF. In nucleotides, the CDR3 is TGCAGTGCGCTACCGGGACAGGGACCCTCCTACAATGAGCAGTTCTTC.

The V and J genes are TRBV4-1 and TRBJ2-5; 11 bases are shared with TRBD2. Germline CDR1 MGHRA, CDR2 YSYEKL. The CDR3 has 15 amino acids. Trimming took 1 base from V and 5 from J; bases not matched to a gene: 3. Written as DNA, the CDR3 is TGCGCCAGCAGCCAAGGACTAGCGGGAAGGGAGACCCAGTACTTC. Encoded protein: CASSQGLAGRETQYF.

The J gene is TRBJ1-2, the V gene TRBV12-3 or TRBV12-4; D gene unclear. V lost 2 bases, J lost 4 bases, and 8 bases lay in between. CDR3 size: 13 residues. The CDR3 sequence is CASSLSPTYGYTF. The CDR3 DNA follows: TGTGCCAGCAGTTTATCCCCTACCTATGGCTACACCTTC.

Turning to this clonotype: At one end, the junction sequence differs from germline, possibly due to a read error. The DNA of the CDR3 is TGCAGTGCCAGAGGGTCCTACGGAGAGACCCAGTACTTC. Translation: CSARGSYGETQYF. This chain uses TRBV20-1 with TRBJ2-5; a possible D gene is TRBD2 (5 bases). The germline V gene encodes CDR1 DFQATT and CDR2 SNEGSKA (reference sequence). This CDR3 is 13 amino acids long.

The genes are TRBV2 and TRBJ1-1; D uncertain. Germline lookup yields CDR1 SNHLY and CDR2 FYNNEI. The CDR3 totals 13 residues. V gave up 4 bases and J gave up 2 bases, with 8 bases separating them. The CDR3 DNA is TGTGCCAGCAGTGTTAAGGCTAACACTGAAGCTTTCTTT. Its protein is CASSVKANTEAFF.

V gene TRBV7-2 combines with J gene TRBJ1-2; no firm D call. Germline-derived CDR1 and CDR2 are SGHTA and FQGNSA. Trimming left V 5 bases short and J 0 bases short, with 10 bases between. The CDR3 spans 14 residues. Written as DNA, the CDR3 is TGTGCCAGCAGCCGGACCCCGTCTAACTATGGCTACACCTTC. It specifies CASSRTPSNYGYTF.

The rearrangement uses TRBV12-3 or TRBV12-4 and TRBJ1-1, with D perhaps matching TRBD1 (5 bases). CDR3 length: 14 amino acids. Trimming cost V 7 bases and J 1 base, with 13 bases left between them. CDR3 in DNA: TGTGCCAGCATGTCCGGGACCCCGAACACTGAAGCTTTCTTT. Amino acid sequence: CASMSGTPNTEAFF.

The chain uses TRBV29-1 and TRBJ1-4; D is unclear. Germline values: CDR1 SQVTM, CDR2 ANQGSEA. The CDR3 extends over 13 amino acids. V was clipped by 7 bases and J by 0 bases, with 9 bases between them. CDR3 loop: CSAYIATNEKLFF. The CDR3 nucleotides read TGCAGCGCCTATATAGCAACTAATGAAAAACTGTTTTTT.

The table lists this clonotype with a few counts. This rearrangement joins TRBV5-1 to TRBJ2-7, with a possible D match to TRBD2 (6 bases). Trimming pared 0 bases from V and 2 bases from J, leaving 15 bases between. Germline V gives CDR1 SGHRS, CDR2 YFSETQ. This CDR3 spans 16 amino acids. Here the CDR3 DNA reads TGCGCCAGCAGCTTGGGTGGTAGCGGTACGCCCTACGAGCAGTACTTC. Residues: CASSLGGSGTPYEQYF.

This rearrangement joins TRBV7-9 to TRBJ2-1; D gene ambiguous. The germline V gene encodes CDR1 SEHNR and CDR2 FQNEAQ (reference sequence). The CDR3 is made up of 13 amino acids. With 8 bases removed from V and 2 bases from J, the gap between germline ends came to 10 bases. This chain's CDR3 is CASGDVTYNEQFF. The CDR3 nucleotides are TGTGCCAGCGGCGACGTAACCTACAATGAGCAGTTCTTC.

J is TRBJ2-3 and V is TRBV18; D gene uncertain. Trimming removed 3 bases from V and 4 bases from J, with 14 bases in between. Germline V gene sequence: CDR1 KGHSH, CDR2 LQKENI. The CDR3 is 15 amino acids. CDR3 protein: CASSPRTLGADTQYF. DNA for the CDR3: TGTGCCAGCTCACCCAGGACCCTGGGCGCAGATACGCAGTATTTT.